Listed here is a single TCR beta chain. The antigen remains undetermined. Germline CDR1 reads SGHTA; CDR2 reads FQGNSA. CDR3 size: 16 residues. With V trimmed by 5 bases and J by 1 base, 6 bases remained unmatched. These data are taken from a study of T cells in localized non-small cell lung cancer. Overall study results and limits: Appearing in adjacent lung were a median about 50 of the top 100 tumor clones. Heterogeneity remains possible, as sequencing covered one tumor region only.

The table came from immunoSEQ multiplex PCR; TCRdb's copy has only in-frame clones and leaves some out. Here the sample spans 25,000 to 30,000 clones, approximately 88% being singletons. This specimen was peripheral blood, taken before any cancer treatment. The sequence was obtained from a male donor at least 60 years old with stage I lung adenocarcinoma. The chain uses TRBV7-2 and TRBJ2-3; 10 nucleotides match TRBD1. The CDR3 reads CASSQGQGVGTDTQYF. The CDR3, as DNA: TGTGCCAGCAGCCAAGGACAGGGGGTGGGCACAGATACGCAGTATTTT.